These 21 T cell receptor beta chains were sequenced from one sample in a study of blood T cell repertoires in COVID-19. Measured with immunoSEQ multiplex PCR; TCRdb has only the in-frame clones, and not every one. This table has 200,000 or so clones, 85% appearing once. The specimen was peripheral blood. These receptors came from a man in his sixties with COVID-19, enrolled during active disease.

The V and J genes are TRBV7-2 and TRBJ1-1; no firm D call. The V gene lost 5 bases and the J gene lost 6 bases, with 13 bases spanning the gap. CDR1 and CDR2 from the germline V gene are SGHTA and FQGNSA. The CDR3 covers 13 residues. CDR3 amino acids: CASSPLPEAEAFF. The CDR3 DNA reads TGTGCCAGCAGCCCCCTCCCGGAGGCTGAAGCTTTCTTT. Filled out from reference TRBV7-2 and TRBJ1-1, the complete variable domain reads GAGVSQSPSNKVTEKGKDVELRCDPISGHTALYWYRQSLGQGLEFLIYFQGNSAPDKSGLPSDRFSAERTGGSVSTLTIQRTQQEDSAVYLCASSPLPEAEAFFGQGTRLTVV.

This clone appeared a single time. CDR3 nucleotide sequence: TGTGCCAGCAGGGACAGGGGTTTTTCACCCCTCCACTTT. Its protein product is CASRDRGFSPLHF. V gene TRBV11-2 combines with J gene TRBJ1-6; TRBD1 agrees at 9 bases. The CDR3 length is 13 residues. V trimming: 6 bases; J trimming: 9 bases; junction bases outside the gene matches: 3. Looked up from germline, CDR1 is SGHAT and CDR2 is FQNNGV. Looking up the rest from reference TRBV11-2 and TRBJ1-6 gives the full variable domain: EAGVAQSPRYKIIEKRQSVAFWCNPISGHATLYWYQQILGQGPKLLIQFQNNGVVDDSQLPKDRFSAERLKGVDSTLKIQPAKLEDSAVYLCASRDRGFSPLHFGNGTRLTVT.

This clone was detected a few times. This rearrangement joins TRBV4-1 to TRBJ1-5; D might be TRBD1 (5 bases). Per germline, CDR1 MGHRA and CDR2 YSYEKL. The CDR3 length is 15 residues. V lost 6 bases to trimming and J lost 2 bases, with 14 bases between them. The CDR3 DNA reads TGCGCCAGCAGTCCACAGGACCTTGGCAATCAGCCCCAGCATTTT. Amino acids: CASSPQDLGNQPQHF.

The rearrangement links TRBV19 to TRBJ2-2; 7 bases are shared with TRBD1. There are 15 residues in the CDR3. From germline, CDR1 is LNHDA and CDR2 SQIVND (reference sequence). V shed 2 bases, J shed 3 bases, and the junction held 3 bases outside the gene matches. Here the CDR3 reads CASSITGAYTGELFF. CDR3 nucleotide sequence: TGTGCCAGTAGTATAACAGGGGCCTACACCGGGGAGCTGTTTTTT.

The genes are TRBV27 and TRBJ1-4, with TRBD1 matching 9 bases. Germline V CDR1 and CDR2: MNHEY, SMNVEV (reference sequence). The CDR3 extends over 14 amino acids. V was clipped by 6 bases and J by 8 bases; unmatched bases: 7. This CDR3 reads CASRRDRAREKLFF. CDR3 bases: TGTGCCAGCAGGAGGGACAGGGCGCGCGAAAAACTGTTTTTT. The whole variable domain, remainder taken from reference TRBV27 and TRBJ1-4, is EAQVTQNPRYLITVTGKKLTVTCSQNMNHEYMSWYRQDPGLGLRQIYYSMNVEVTDKGDVPEGYKVSRKEKRNFPLILESPSPNQTSLYFCASRRDRAREKLFFGSGTQLSVL.

The chain carries TRBV28 and TRBJ1-1; no firm D call. CDR1 MDHEN and CDR2 SYDVKM come from the germline V gene. Trimming took 4 bases from V and 0 from J, leaving 3 bases between them. The CDR3 runs 12 residues. CDR3 sequence reads: CASSSMNTEAFF. CDR3 coding DNA: TGTGCCAGCAGTTCAATGAACACTGAAGCTTTCTTT. Full variable domain (missing parts from reference TRBV28 and TRBJ1-1): DVKVTQSSRYLVKRTGEKVFLECVQDMDHENMFWYRQDPGLGLRLIYFSYDVKMKEKGDIPEGYSVSREKKERFSLILESASTNQTSMYLCASSSMNTEAFFGQGTRLTVV.

V usage is TRBV10-2 and J usage is TRBJ2-7; the match to TRBD1 covers 7 bases. The CDR3 sequence is 13 residues long. Germline V lookup: CDR1 WSHSY, CDR2 SAAADI. Trimming at V came to 7 bases and at J to 4 bases, leaving 7 bases not matched to a gene. The CDR3: CASTNRQGYEQYF. The CDR3 bases are TGCGCCAGCACCAACCGACAGGGATACGAGCAGTACTTC.

V usage is TRBV5-3 and J usage is TRBJ1-3; D ambiguous. TRBV5-3 is classed as an ORF, of uncertain function. V was cut by 1 base and J by 0 bases, with 8 bases left in between. CDR3 size: 15 residues. The CDR3 DNA is TGTGCCAGAAGCTTGAACCCGGGCTCTGGAAACACCATATATTTT. It codes for CARSLNPGSGNTIYF.

This clone was observed a few times. The rearrangement uses TRBV5-1 and TRBJ1-4; TRBD1 agrees at 8 bases. The CDR3 has 16 residues. Germline-derived CDR1 and CDR2 are SGHRS and YFSETQ. V gave up 0 bases and J gave up 7 bases; unmatched junction bases: 8. The CDR3 sequence is CASSLGRTTGAEKLFF. CDR3 nucleotides: TGCGCCAGCAGCTTGGGCCGTACGACAGGGGCTGAAAAACTGTTTTTT.

This chain uses TRBV7-8 with TRBJ2-2, with D unresolved. V lost 3 bases, J lost 7 bases, and 9 bases lay in between. Germline-derived CDR1 and CDR2 are SGHVS and FQNEAQ. The CDR3 is 13 residues long. The CDR3 loop is CASSFWPYGELFF. CDR3 nucleotides: TGTGCCAGCAGCTTCTGGCCGTACGGGGAGCTGTTTTTT.

The J gene is TRBJ1-5, the V gene TRBV19; D remains ambiguous. The CDR3 length is 13 residues. From germline, CDR1 is LNHDA and CDR2 SQIVND (reference sequence). V lost 5 bases and J lost 4, with 9 bases in between. The CDR3 region is CASSDRENQPQHF. As DNA, the CDR3 is TGTGCCAGTAGTGATCGGGAAAATCAGCCCCAGCATTTT. The variable domain in full, completed from reference TRBV19 and TRBJ1-5, reads DGGITQSPKYLFRKEGQNVTLSCEQNLNHDAMYWYRQDPGQGLRLIYYSQIVNDFQKGDIAEGYSVSREKKESFPLTVTSAQKNPTAFYLCASSDRENQPQHFGDGTRLSIL.

This clone was recorded only once. The V call is TRBV4-1, the J call TRBJ2-3; 10 bases are a match to TRBD2. The V and J ends lost 4 bases and 2 bases, in that order; junction bases with no gene match: 6. The length of the CDR3 is 16 residues. Germline CDR1 MGHRA, CDR2 YSYEKL. CDR3 sequence: CASSRGLAEITDTQYF. The CDR3 bases are TGCGCCAGCAGCCGCGGACTAGCGGAGATCACAGATACGCAGTATTTT.

The V gene is TRBV7-9, the J gene TRBJ1-5; 8 nucleotides line up with TRBD1. The CDR3 spans 14 residues. The germline gives CDR1 SEHNR, CDR2 FQNEAQ (reference sequence). Germline trimming cut 3 bases from V and 7 bases from J; bases unmatched to any gene: 5. The chain's CDR3 is CASSLGQAGQPQHF. As DNA, the CDR3 is TGTGCCAGCAGCTTGGGACAGGCAGGGCAGCCCCAGCATTTT.

This clone was observed a single time. V gene TRBV4-1 combines with J gene TRBJ1-3; D is ambiguous. This CDR3 region has 16 residues. Germline lookup yields CDR1 MGHRA and CDR2 YSYEKL. The V gene lost 4 bases and the J gene lost 0 bases, with 13 bases spanning the gap. The chain's CDR3 is CASSLTPTISGNTIYF. As DNA, the CDR3 is TGCGCCAGCAGCCTCACACCCACCATCTCTGGAAACACCATATATTTT.

The V call is TRBV4-1, the J call TRBJ1-2, with TRBD1 matching over 8 bases. The V and J ends lost 6 bases and 0 bases, in that order; junction bases with no gene match: 3. Germline V gene data show CDR1 as MGHRA and CDR2 as YSYEKL. The CDR3 runs to 14 residues. Written as DNA, the CDR3 is TGCGCCAGCAGTCCGGACAGGGCTAACTATGGCTACACCTTC. Translation gives CASSPDRANYGYTF.

This chain links TRBV4-1 with TRBJ1-1, with 7 bases that match TRBD1. CDR1 and CDR2 (germline): MGHRA, YSYEKL. This CDR3 region has 14 residues. J lost 1 base, V lost 6 bases, and 5 bases had no gene match. The CDR3 here is CASRTGQQNTEAFF. The DNA of the CDR3 is TGCGCCAGCAGAACGGGACAGCAGAACACTGAAGCTTTCTTT.

The chain employs TRBV6-5 and TRBJ1-2, with 7 bases matching TRBD1. Trimming removed 6 bases from V and 2 bases from J; junction bases left unmatched: 3. CDR1 is MNHEY and CDR2 is SVGAGI in the germline V gene. This CDR3 contains 13 residues. The CDR3 here is CASSQQGNYGYTF. The CDR3 region has the DNA TGTGCCAGCAGCCAACAGGGGAACTATGGCTACACCTTC.

This clone was found once. The chain is built from TRBV7-2 and TRBJ1-2, with a tentative D call TRBD1 (6 bases). The V gene's germline CDR1 is SGHTA and CDR2 FQGNSA. The CDR3 has 15 residues. V dropped 0 bases and J dropped 4 bases, with 12 bases sitting between them. CDR3 region: CASSLAQGGAYGYTF. CDR3 coding DNA: TGTGCCAGCAGCTTAGCGCAAGGGGGAGCCTATGGCTACACCTTC.

This chain uses TRBV19 with TRBJ1-2, with TRBD1 matching 9 bases. This CDR3 has 14 residues. The ends lost 7 bases at V and 3 bases at J; junction bases unmatched: 6. The germline V gene encodes CDR1 LNHDA and CDR2 SQIVND (reference sequence). The CDR3 sequence: CASNHRGHDYGYTF. In nucleotides, the CDR3 is TGTGCCAGTAATCACAGGGGGCACGACTATGGCTACACCTTC.

This clone appeared once. The genes are TRBV7-2 and TRBJ1-2, with D possibly matching TRBD1 (6 bases). Trimming took off 5 bases at V and 3 bases at J, with 16 bases between the two ends. The CDR3 length is 15 residues. Germline loops: CDR1 SGHTA, CDR2 FQGNSA. CDR3 in amino acids: CASSHIRQDHYGYTF. The CDR3 bases are TGTGCCAGCAGCCATATCCGACAGGACCACTATGGCTACACCTTC.

This clone appeared a few times. As DNA, the CDR3 is TGTGCCAGCAATCCATCCCGGGGAGTCGGTGGCTACACCTTC. Translated, it gives CASNPSRGVGGYTF. V gene TRBV27 combines with J gene TRBJ1-2, with D uncertain. The CDR3 has 14 residues. Trimming shortened V by 7 bases and J by 7 bases, and 19 bases separated the two germline ends. The V gene's germline CDR1 is MNHEY and CDR2 SMNVEV (reference sequence).